A selection of T cell receptor beta chains follows, all from one sample in a study of CXCR3-negative and CXCR3-positive naive CD8 T cells. Following a re-call of the 5' RACE reads, TCRdb has one entry per CDR3 protein and lacks DNA. In all, the sample yields about 120,000 distinct CDR3 sequences. Sequences were obtained from naive CXCR3+ CD8+ T cells from blood. The source of these receptors is a human donor in good health. Some clones in this sample may be carry-over from other donors' samples. CDR3s include the opening cysteine and the closing phenylalanine or tryptophan.

CSVEDVGLAGGYEQYF,TRBV29-1,TRBJ2-7
CAISESIPSGSLVEQYF,TRBV10-3,TRBJ2-7
CSVEVWDRSTDTQYF,TRBV29-1,TRBJ2-3
CASSQGGLADTQYF,TRBV4-1,TRBJ2-3
CASSVVVGGPQDTQYF,TRBV9,TRBJ2-3
CASSVLAGSYNEQFF,TRBV19,TRBJ2-1
CAGSQTVSNQPQHF,TRBV28,TRBJ1-5
CASSLPILAATVSYNEQFF,TRBV7-9,TRBJ2-1
CASSLGGFSEQFF,TRBV7-6,TRBJ2-1
CASSLLIYNEQFF,TRBV7-8,TRBJ2-1
CASSQGSAYEQYF,TRBV4-2,TRBJ2-7
CASSLVSNEQFF,TRBV13,TRBJ2-1
CASSWRDGLEQYF,TRBV5-1,TRBJ2-7
CASSFEFPYNEQFF,TRBV12-3/TRBV12-4,TRBJ2-1
CASSYLSPSSEGYTF,TRBV6-2/TRBV6-3,TRBJ1-2
CASTSADRGEEKLFF,TRBV12-3/TRBV12-4,TRBJ1-4
CASSSRTSSYEQYF,TRBV7-9,TRBJ2-7
CASSEVGTRHGEQYF,TRBV25-1,TRBJ2-7
CATSDLDNTSSTDTQYF,TRBV24-1,TRBJ2-3
CSATGTVGVYNEQFF,TRBV29-1,TRBJ2-1
CSALTGALNEQFF,TRBV29-1,TRBJ2-1
CATSRLWLAGGRLNYNEQFF,TRBV15,TRBJ2-1
CASSSGVLTDTQYF,TRBV5-1,TRBJ2-3
CASSYSGSYGYTF,TRBV6-5,TRBJ1-2
CSAREMGSYTGELFF,TRBV20-1,TRBJ2-2
CASRPGTGANTEAFF,TRBV6-5,TRBJ1-1
CASSEFTGGPHNEQFF,TRBV25-1,TRBJ2-1
CASSPPPGQGLHEQFF,TRBV5-1,TRBJ2-1
CASSQGQSDTQYF,TRBV4-3,TRBJ2-3
CASSLISGAQNIQYF,TRBV7-9,TRBJ2-4
CATSNNRDRDYNEQFF,TRBV15,TRBJ2-1
CASSLIGGPEAFF,TRBV12-3/TRBV12-4,TRBJ1-1
CASSFERGRIIGGETQYF,TRBV5-6,TRBJ2-5
CASSLVSPWETQYF,TRBV5-1,TRBJ2-5
CASSLYWGLAGSTDTQYF,TRBV7-2,TRBJ2-3
CASSIYGGQGYEQYF,TRBV7-3,TRBJ2-7
CASSPRGVDSSGYTF,TRBV12-3/TRBV12-4,TRBJ1-2
CASSRPTSGPGDEQFF,TRBV19,TRBJ2-1
CASSLELAGTRETQYF,TRBV5-5,TRBJ2-5
CASSLGGFYGYTF,TRBV7-9,TRBJ1-2
CASNKPGQVRNEQFF,TRBV7-9,TRBJ2-1
CASSLGTGWTYEQYF,TRBV5-1,TRBJ2-7
CSVDDRGQSSYNEQFF,TRBV29-1,TRBJ2-1
CASSHGPGRGNEQYF,TRBV9,TRBJ2-7
CASSPVASGDNEQFF,TRBV28,TRBJ2-1
CASSLSLILPNEKLFF,TRBV5-5,TRBJ1-4
CATSSRGSIRTQYF,TRBV15,TRBJ2-5
CASSLTGSRYSNQPQHF,TRBV28,TRBJ1-5
CASSDHLSQGTEAFF,TRBV2,TRBJ1-1
CASSLDTTEAFF,TRBV7-9,TRBJ1-1
CASSQSGDNEQFF,TRBV23-1,TRBJ2-1
CASSQLSGGTDTQYF,TRBV14,TRBJ2-3